A single sample is the source of the 25 T cell receptor beta chains below, sequenced in a study of patients and donors after allogeneic stem cell transplantation. A single record per CDR3 protein comes from TCRdb applying MiXCR to the RT-PCR reads. This table holds approximately 20,000 distinct CDR3 sequences, approximately 5% found once. Source material: blood, either unsorted or a sorted T cell fraction (not recorded which). The source of these receptors is a human donor who was either an allogeneic HSCT recipient or a stem cell or donor lymphocyte infusion donor (not recorded which). It is not recorded whose cells these are; they may come from a transplant donor.

This clonotype has a handful of counts. The chain has TRBV28 and TRBJ2-5; a weak D match, TRBD2 (5 bases). Between the trimmed V and J ends, which lost 1 base and 11 bases, there was a span of 14 bases. The CDR3 is 13 residues long. Looked up from germline, CDR1 is MDHEN and CDR2 is SYDVKM. This chain's CDR3 is CASSLLMAGGQYF. The CDR3 DNA reads TGTGCCAGCAGTTTATTAATGGCCGGCGGGCAGTACTTC.

In its sample, this clonotype was seen many times. V usage is TRBV15 and J usage is TRBJ2-7; no firm D call. The ends were cut back, 1 base at V and 2 bases at J, with 3 bases in the middle. The CDR3 is 12 amino acids. The germline V gene encodes CDR1 LNHNV and CDR2 YYDKDF (reference sequence). The CDR3 reads CATSRGPYEQYF. The CDR3 DNA sequence: TGTGCCACCAGCAGAGGGCCCTACGAGCAGTACTTC. The full variable domain, in which reference TRBV15 and TRBJ2-7 provide the parts outside the CDR3, is DAMVIQNPRYQVTQFGKPVTLSCSQTLNHNVMYWYQQKSSQAPKLLFHYYDKDFNNEADTPDNFQSRRPNTSFCFLDIRSPGLGDTAMYLCATSRGPYEQYFGPGTRLTVT.

The V call is TRBV15, the J call TRBJ2-3, with 10 nucleotides matching TRBD1. The CDR3 length is 15 residues. After removal of 5 bases from V and 4 bases from J, the junction contained 6 bases not matched to a gene. Germline V gives CDR1 LNHNV, CDR2 YYDKDF (reference sequence). CDR3: CATSGRQGAADTQYF. DNA for the CDR3: TGTGCCACCAGCGGACGACAGGGGGCAGCAGATACGCAGTATTTT. Combining the CDR3 with reference TRBV15 and TRBJ2-3 gives the whole variable domain DAMVIQNPRYQVTQFGKPVTLSCSQTLNHNVMYWYQQKSSQAPKLLFHYYDKDFNNEADTPDNFQSRRPNTSFCFLDIRSPGLGDTAMYLCATSGRQGAADTQYFGPGTRLTVL.

This clonotype occurred many times. The chain combines TRBV11-2 with TRBJ2-5; TRBD1 or TRBD2 may be the D gene (6 bases each). Per the germline V gene, CDR1 is SGHAT and CDR2 is FQNNGV. Trimming shortened V by 5 bases and J by 7 bases, and 23 bases separated the two germline ends. This CDR3 comprises 16 residues. The CDR3: CASSLPRGDDLGTQYF. The CDR3 bases are TGTGCCAGCAGCCTACCGAGGGGGGACGATCTTGGGACCCAGTACTTC.

This clonotype was detected ten times or more. This rearrangement joins TRBV5-8 to TRBJ2-3; 7 bases align to TRBD2. From germline, CDR1 is SGHTS and CDR2 YDEGEE. CDR3 length: 14 residues. V gave up 7 bases and J gave up 5 bases; unmatched junction bases: 10. The CDR3 nucleotides read TGTGCCAGCCGCAAACAAGAGCGGGGAGATACGCAGTATTTT. Translated, it gives CASRKQERGDTQYF.

This clonotype was observed at least ten times. V and J are TRBV5-1 and TRBJ2-3, with D tentatively TRBD2 (9 bases). The CDR3 is 16 amino acids. CDR1 is SGHRS and CDR2 is YFSETQ in the germline V gene. Trimming took 6 bases from V and 3 from J, leaving 20 bases between them. In nucleotides, the CDR3 is TGCGCCAGCACCCCCCTAGCGGGGACAGGAACAGATACGCAGTATTTT. It yields the protein CASTPLAGTGTDTQYF.

This clonotype was seen many times. The chain recombines TRBV2 with TRBJ1-2; D might be TRBD1 (6 bases). Deletions cut 7 bases from V and 8 bases from J, with 20 bases between. The CDR3 loop spans 14 amino acids. Germline V gene sequence: CDR1 SNHLY, CDR2 FYNNEI. Here the CDR3 reads CASTRTARVEGYTF. CDR3 DNA: TGTGCCAGCACCCGGACAGCCCGGGTGGAGGGCTACACCTTC.

This clonotype was seen many times. The chain links TRBV7-9 to TRBJ2-1; the match to TRBD2 covers 12 bases. Trimming took 5 bases from V and 5 from J; bases not matched to a gene: 4. Germline CDR1 SEHNR, CDR2 FQNEAQ (reference sequence). The CDR3 covers 15 residues. This chain's CDR3 is CASSVRLAGDNEQFF. CDR3 in DNA: TGTGCCAGCAGCGTCCGACTAGCGGGGGACAATGAGCAGTTCTTC.

This clonotype occurred many times. This sequence joins TRBV27 and TRBJ2-1, with 14 positions matching TRBD2. CDR3 length: 18 residues. Germline-derived CDR1 and CDR2 are MNHEY and SMNVEV (reference sequence). The junction had 13 bases not matched to a gene; V was cut back by 6 bases and J by 6 bases. The CDR3 sequence: CASRPGLAGVLGGNEQFF. The CDR3, as DNA: TGTGCCAGCAGGCCGGGACTAGCGGGAGTGTTGGGTGGCAATGAGCAGTTCTTC.

This clonotype was seen at least ten times. The J gene is TRBJ2-1, the V gene TRBV6-1; TRBD1 aligns across 10 bases. Germline CDR1 is MNHNS and CDR2 is SASEGT. V was clipped by 6 bases and J by 4 bases; unmatched bases: 3. This CDR3 region has 14 residues. CDR3 protein: CASRDRGKYNEQFF. CDR3 in DNA: TGTGCCAGCAGGGACAGGGGGAAGTACAATGAGCAGTTCTTC.

This clonotype was observed a handful of times. The gene calls are TRBV9 and TRBJ1-2; TRBD1 is a possible D gene (5 bases). V was pared by 3 bases and J by 5 bases, with 8 bases between. Germline loops: CDR1 SGDLS, CDR2 YYNGEE. The CDR3 has 12 residues. CDR3 sequence reads: CASSAQGYGYTF. In DNA form, the CDR3 reads TGTGCCAGCAGCGCGCAGGGTTATGGCTACACCTTC.

This clonotype was counted ten times or more. V usage is TRBV2 and J usage is TRBJ1-5, with D tentatively TRBD1 (5 bases). Germline-derived CDR1 and CDR2 are SNHLY and FYNNEI. The CDR3 runs to 15 residues. V dropped 6 bases and J dropped 0 bases, with 12 bases sitting between them. CDR3: CASRGDGHSNQPQHF. CDR3 nucleotide sequence: TGTGCCAGCAGAGGGGACGGCCATAGCAATCAGCCCCAGCATTTT. Full variable domain (outside the CDR3, taken from reference TRBV2 and TRBJ1-5): EPEVTQTPSHQVTQMGQEVILRCVPISNHLYFYWYRQILGQKVEFLVSFYNNEISEKSEIFDDQFSVERPDGSNFTLKIRSTKLEDSAMYFCASRGDGHSNQPQHFGDGTRLSIL.

This clonotype appeared many times. The genes are TRBV3-1 and TRBJ1-2; tentative D call: TRBD1 (5 bases). V lost 6 bases to trimming and J lost 8 bases, with 22 bases between them. The CDR3 length is 15 residues. The germline CDR1 and CDR2 sequences are LGHDT and YNNKEL (reference sequence). CDR3 coding DNA: TGTGCCAGCAGTCACTTCGGAACAGGCAAAGGCGGCTACACCTTC. Its protein is CASSHFGTGKGGYTF. Full variable domain (rest looked up from reference TRBV3-1 and TRBJ1-2): DTAVSQTPKYLVTQMGNDKSIKCEQNLGHDTMYWYKQDSKKFLKIMFSYNNKELIINETVPNRFSPKSPDKAHLNLHINSLELGDSAVYFCASSHFGTGKGGYTFGSGTRLTVV.

This chain uses TRBV15 with TRBJ2-7; weak D call: TRBD2 (7 bases). V lost 3 bases and J lost 7, with 19 bases in between. Germline CDR1 and CDR2: LNHNV and YYDKDF (reference sequence). This CDR3 region has 15 residues. The CDR3 protein is CATSRGGRGGGEQYF. CDR3 nucleotide sequence: TGTGCCACCAGCAGGGGGGGCCGTGGGGGAGGGGAGCAGTACTTC.

This clonotype was seen many times. The rearrangement links TRBV5-1 to TRBJ2-1, with a weak D call TRBD2 (6 bases). With 4 bases removed from V and 3 bases from J, the gap between germline ends came to 14 bases. Germline V gives CDR1 SGHRS, CDR2 YFSETQ. The CDR3 totals 15 residues. CDR3 residues: CASSEWRGDYNEQFF. CDR3 bases: TGCGCCAGCAGCGAATGGAGGGGAGACTACAATGAGCAGTTCTTC.

This clonotype was counted many times. The rearrangement uses TRBV5-1 and TRBJ2-1; 9 bases align to TRBD1. The CDR3 has 14 amino acids. The V and J ends lost 7 bases and 7 bases, in that order; junction bases with no gene match: 9. The germline gives CDR1 SGHRS, CDR2 YFSETQ. The CDR3 spells CASLKWTGENEQFF. As DNA, the CDR3 is TGCGCCAGCCTAAAATGGACAGGGGAGAATGAGCAGTTCTTC.

There are a few counts of this clonotype. The chain couples TRBV7-8 to TRBJ2-3; TRBD2 matches 15 bases. This CDR3 is 19 amino acids long. From germline, CDR1 is SGHVS and CDR2 FQNEAQ. The trim removed 5 bases at V and 0 bases at J, leaving 9 bases unmatched. This CDR3 reads CASSALGLAGGSSTDTQYF. DNA of the CDR3: TGTGCCAGCAGCGCCCTGGGACTAGCGGGGGGATCTAGCACAGATACGCAGTATTTT. Full variable domain (remainder filled in from reference TRBV7-8 and TRBJ2-3): GAGVSQSPRYKVAKRGQDVALRCDPISGHVSLFWYQQALGQGPEFLTYFQNEAQLDKSGLPSDRFFAERPEGSVSTLKIQRTQQEDSAVYLCASSALGLAGGSSTDTQYFGPGTRLTVL.

The sample holds many counts of this clonotype. V gene TRBV7-9 combines with J gene TRBJ2-2, with a weak D call TRBD2 (5 bases). CDR1 and CDR2 from the germline V gene are SEHNR and FQNEAQ (reference sequence). The CDR3 spans 15 residues. Trimming removed 0 bases at V and 6 bases at J, with 11 bases between. The CDR3 nucleotides are TGTGCCAGCAGCTTAGCCGCAGAGGGAGCCGGGGAGCTGTTTTTT. It specifies CASSLAAEGAGELFF.

This clonotype was counted many times. V gene TRBV9 combines with J gene TRBJ1-2, with 10 bases aligning to TRBD1. Trimming cost V 3 bases and J 3 bases; bases outside gene matches: 5. The germline V gene has CDR1 SGDLS and CDR2 YYNGEE. CDR3 size: 15 residues. CDR3 region: CASSDRQGAHYGYTF. The CDR3 DNA is TGTGCCAGCAGCGACCGACAGGGGGCACACTATGGCTACACCTTC. Complete variable domain (other parts from reference TRBV9 and TRBJ1-2): DSGVTQTPKHLITATGQRVTLRCSPRSGDLSVYWYQQSLDQGLQFLIQYYNGEERAKGNILERFSAQQFPDLHSELNLSSLELGDSALYFCASSDRQGAHYGYTFGSGTRLTVV.

This clonotype has a count of ten or more. The V gene is TRBV7-9, the J gene TRBJ1-5; tentatively, D is TRBD1 (5 bases). Germline V gene lookup returns CDR1 SEHNR and CDR2 FQNEAQ (reference sequence). V shed 5 bases and J shed 6 bases, with 14 bases lying between them. CDR3 size: 14 residues. As DNA, the CDR3 is TGTGCCAGCAGCCAAAGCGATGGGACTCAGCCCCAGCATTTT. Protein: CASSQSDGTQPQHF.

This clonotype occurred many times. V usage is TRBV9 and J usage is TRBJ2-2, with D perhaps TRBD1 (5 bases). Looked up from germline, CDR1 is SGDLS and CDR2 is YYNGEE. The CDR3 has 14 residues. V was trimmed by 5 bases and J by 2 bases, leaving 10 bases between them. CDR3 DNA sequence: TGTGCCAGCAGGGGGCAGAGTAACACCGGGGAGCTGTTTTTT. Translated: CASRGQSNTGELFF.

V gene TRBV6-5 combines with J gene TRBJ2-5, with 9 bases lining up with TRBD2. The CDR3 has 16 amino acids. Germline assignment: CDR1 MNHEY and CDR2 SVGAGI. J lost 3 bases, V lost 0 bases, and 5 bases had no gene match. The CDR3 sequence: CASSYSSSGAKETQYF. In nucleotides, the CDR3 is TGTGCCAGCAGTTACTCTTCTAGCGGGGCTAAAGAGACCCAGTACTTC.

The V and J genes are TRBV5-4 and TRBJ1-2; D remains ambiguous. V dropped 4 bases and J dropped 1 base, with 8 bases sitting between them. CDR1 is SGHNT, CDR2 YYREEE, per germline (reference sequence). The CDR3 runs to 13 residues. CDR3 amino acids: CASSPHSNYGYTF. CDR3 DNA sequence: TGTGCCAGCAGCCCCCACAGTAACTATGGCTACACCTTC.

J is TRBJ2-1 and V is TRBV7-9; D is unclear. With 8 bases removed from V and 6 bases from J, the gap between germline ends came to 5 bases. From germline, CDR1 is SEHNR and CDR2 FQNEAQ (reference sequence). The CDR3 consists of 10 residues. The CDR3 spells CASLGNEQFF. CDR3 in DNA: TGTGCCAGCTTGGGCAATGAGCAGTTCTTC.

This clonotype was observed many times. The CDR3 DNA reads TGTGCCAGCATTGGTAGCGGTAAGAGGCGCGAGCAGTACTTC. Its protein is CASIGSGKRREQYF. The chain combines TRBV28 with TRBJ2-7; a possible D gene is TRBD2 (6 bases). CDR3 length equals 14 residues. Germline CDR1 and CDR2: MDHEN and SYDVKM. The V end lost 7 bases, the J end lost 6 bases, and 19 bases lay between the germline ends.